The T cell receptor (beta chain) under discussion was sequenced for a study of blood T cell repertoires in COVID-19. Study information: Researchers got acute and convalescent COVID-19 samples from the United States, Italy and Spain. Sample material is recorded as cDNA or gDNA derived from T cells, B-cell-depleted T cells, or PBMCs.

Original processing methods: Reference gene primer amplification gave nucleated cell count estimates. The repertoire was sequenced with immunoSEQ multiplex PCR; TCRdb's copy has only in-frame clones and lacks some. For V, J and clone size, that table is used; D and trimming come from the DNA. The data show some 100,000 clones, 90% seen once. The CDR3 consists of 13 residues. The germline gives CDR1 SGHNT, CDR2 YYREEE (reference sequence). Trimming stripped 6 bases from V and 7 bases from J, with 13 bases between. This rearrangement joins TRBV5-4 to TRBJ2-2, with D maybe TRBD2 (5 bases). The sequencing input was peripheral blood. The TCR comes from a man aged 50-60 years with acute or convalescent COVID-19. CDR3 amino acids: CASKSPRGGELFF. The CDR3 DNA reads as TGTGCCAGCAAATCCCCCCGGGGCGGGGAGCTGTTTTTT.